This T cell receptor (beta chain) was captured by sequencing in a study of cytotoxic CD8 clonotypes in ibrutinib-treated CLL (dated by TCRdb to the early 2020s). For context, the study as a whole: The cohort had 11 relapsed/refractory and approximately 15 treatment-naive patients; 17 to 18 were IGHV unmutated. Patients were still on ibrutinib when every remission and progressive disease sample was collected. Of the approximately 90 participants in the trial, 26 had longitudinal samples available. Samples at response were collected after a median of around twelve months of treatment, with a range of 6 to 36 months. On average, each sample yielded hundreds of thousands of productive templates and around 98,000 productive rearrangements. Cryopreserved peripheral blood mononuclear cells were collected at three points: before therapy, at response, and at either sustained remission or disease progression. Partial responses were observed in roughly 24 patients and complete responses in 2; after a median follow-up of about 69 months, remission was maintained in approximately 14 patients and progression was observed in approximately 12. General study outcomes and caveats: Clonality rose at ibrutinib response, remained stable during sustained remission, and dropped back toward baseline at progression. Baseline clonality was found to be higher than that of age-matched healthy donors and was strongly correlated with circulating CD8+ T-cell counts. Public clonotypes were rare and either contracted or stayed stable during treatment, and the rise in clonality at ibrutinib response reflected the expansion of private clonotypes. Sampling times were not matched between patients in sustained remission and patients whose disease was progressing, and lymph node repertoires were not examined.

The meaning of the sample's time point label: progressive disease on ibrutinib. For TCR beta library preparation, roughly 1.8 micrograms of genomic DNA was extracted from cryopreserved PBMCs. Longitudinal blood samples from CLL patients on ibrutinib monotherapy were analyzed using high-throughput TCR beta sequencing. The patients took part in an open-label, single-center phase 2 trial of ibrutinib monotherapy. V is pared back by 5 bases and J by 4 bases, with 16 bases lying between the germline termini. Via the germline V gene, CDR1 is SGHTA and CDR2 FQGTGA. Including cysteine and phenylalanine, the CDR3 has 15 amino acids. CDR3 DNA is the only sequence kept; it has 45 bases, read in frame from the first base. The goal of deep resolution MiSeq sequencing was a depth between 1 in 1 million and 1 in 200,000 T cells, and coverage averaged 10x per clonotype. The immunoSEQ hsTCRB Kit was used to generate the TCR beta libraries. The published analysis was carried out like this. Data were analyzed with ImmunoSEQ Data Assistant and ImmunoSEQ Analyzer, with V, D and J genes assigned per IMGT definitions. Clonality, with values ranging from 0 to 1, was calculated as one minus the normalized Shannon entropy of productive rearrangement frequencies. Public clonotype analysis was restricted to overrepresented clonotypes comprising at least 0.05% of each patient's repertoire. Repertoires from 10 to 15 age-matched healthy donors in immuneACCESS were used as clonality controls. TCRdb limited this immuneACCESS table to in-frame rearrangements with V and J called. A share of clones is missing; checked studies link under half to unresolved V genes, and the rest is unexplained. That table supplies the V and J calls and clone size; D and trimming were determined from the DNA. The sample includes 250,000 to 350,000 clones, with around 69% observed a single time. Clones ranked in the top ten supply about 5.8% of the sample.

On this clone itself: Its recognized antigen is unknown. The input lacks base qualities; no much larger clone sits a single base away.

The rearranged segments are TRBV7-3 and TRBJ2-3, with the D call tentatively TRBD1 or TRBD2, each fitting 5 bases. The material was PBMCs, obtained at disease progression, from a patient treated with ibrutinib. The TCR sequence derives from a human donor with chronic lymphocytic leukemia. The CDR3 is CASSPGLDSADTQYF. The DNA sequence is TGTGCCAGCAGCCCGGGGCTAGATAGTGCAGATACGCAGTATTTT.